These T cell receptor beta chains were read from a single sample in a study of T cells in Graves' hyperthyroidism and ophthalmopathy. TCRdb re-called the multiplex PCR reads through MiXCR, storing one row per CDR3 protein. The sample has a few hundred thousand distinct CDR3 sequences; around a sixth are singletons. The sequenced sample consisted of blood. The origin of the receptors is a woman between 18 and 29 years old with Graves' hyperthyroidism that later progressed to Graves' ophthalmopathy. CDR3s include the opening cysteine and the closing phenylalanine or tryptophan. D genes are given only for firm matches. Where a row states a size, it is once, few, many or the class of an expanded clone; other rows omit it.

size: many
D: -
J: TRBJ2-1
V: TRBV11-3
DNA: TGTGCCAGCAGTCTTACTTATAACGCCTACAATGAGCAGTTCTTC
CDR3: CASSLTYNAYNEQFF

size: few
D: -
J: TRBJ2-5
V: TRBV6-5
DNA: TGTGCCAGCAGTTACGGGCGTATTGAGTACTTC
CDR3: CASSYGRIEYF

size: few
D: TRBD1
J: TRBJ2-7
V: TRBV6-2/TRBV6-3
DNA: TGTGCCAGCAGTTACTCGGGACAGAAATACGAGCAGTACTTC
CDR3: CASSYSGQKYEQYF

size: -
D: TRBD2
J: TRBJ2-1
V: TRBV2
DNA: TGTGCCAGCAGTGCGCTAGCGGGTACGTACAATGAGCAGTTCTTC
CDR3: CASSALAGTYNEQFF

size: many
D: TRBD2
J: TRBJ2-1
V: TRBV3-1
DNA: TGTGCCAGCAGCCTTGGGACTAGCGGAACCTACAATGAGCAGTTCTTC
CDR3: CASSLGTSGTYNEQFF

size: many
D: -
J: TRBJ2-3
V: TRBV15
DNA: TGTGCCACCAGCAGAGATTCAACCCGAAATACGCAGTATTTT
CDR3: CATSRDSTRNTQYF

size: -
D: TRBD2
J: TRBJ2-3
V: TRBV7-8
DNA: TGTGCCAGCAGCTTAAGGGGAGGGGCCACAGATACGCAGTATTTT
CDR3: CASSLRGGATDTQYF

size: -
D: -
J: TRBJ1-5
V: TRBV20-1
DNA: TGCAGTGCTAGAACGGGGGGGTCCCAGCATTTT
CDR3: CSARTGGSQHF

size: many
D: -
J: TRBJ1-1
V: TRBV5-1
DNA: TGCGCCAGCAGCTCTGGGGGCAGCGTATCTTTCTTT
CDR3: CASSSGGSVSFF

size: -
D: -
J: TRBJ2-1
V: TRBV2
DNA: TGTGCCAGCAGTGACATTGTACTCCCCATTAGTGAGCAGTTCTTC
CDR3: CASSDIVLPISEQFF

size: many
D: -
J: TRBJ2-7
V: TRBV2
DNA: TGTGCCAGCAAGCCGCTTGACGAGCAGTACTTC
CDR3: CASKPLDEQYF

size: many
D: TRBD2
J: TRBJ2-5
V: TRBV2
DNA: TGTGCCAGCAGTGCTCTAGCGGGATCCCAAGAGACCCAGTACTTC
CDR3: CASSALAGSQETQYF

size: many
D: -
J: TRBJ2-5
V: TRBV5-5
DNA: TGTGCCAGCAAAGGGGGGCAGGGGCGAGAGACCCAGTACTTC
CDR3: CASKGGQGRETQYF

size: few
D: TRBD2
J: TRBJ2-7
V: TRBV20-1
DNA: TGCAGTGCTAGGAAACTAGCGGCCTACGAGCAGTACTTC
CDR3: CSARKLAAYEQYF

size: -
D: TRBD2
J: TRBJ2-1
V: TRBV4-3
DNA: TGCGCCAGCAGCCAAGAGCCGGGACTAGCTACCTACAATGAGCAGTTCTTC
CDR3: CASSQEPGLATYNEQFF

size: few
D: TRBD2
J: TRBJ2-3
V: TRBV19
DNA: TGTGCCAGCCGAAGGACTAGCGGGAGAGCAGATACGCAGTATTTT
CDR3: CASRRTSGRADTQYF

size: -
D: -
J: TRBJ1-5
V: TRBV20-1
DNA: TGCAGTGCTAGAGTTGCAGGGAGGTCTAACAATCAGCCCCAGCATTTT
CDR3: CSARVAGRSNNQPQHF

size: few
D: -
J: TRBJ2-7
V: TRBV5-1
DNA: TGCGCCAGCAGCTTGGTTGTTAGCGACCCCAAAAAATCCTACGAGCAGTACTTC
CDR3: CASSLVVSDPKKSYEQYF

size: -
D: TRBD2
J: TRBJ2-2
V: TRBV11-2
DNA: TGTGCCAGCAGCTTAAGGGTTCTAGCGGAAAAAAACACCGGGGAGCTGTTTTTT
CDR3: CASSLRVLAEKNTGELFF

size: many
D: -
J: TRBJ2-1
V: TRBV20-1
DNA: TGCAGTGCTAAACCGGGACTCCAAGTTTTCCGCTACAATGAGCAGTTCTTC
CDR3: CSAKPGLQVFRYNEQFF

size: many
D: TRBD1
J: TRBJ2-7
V: TRBV28
DNA: TGTGCCAGCAGTTTCCCCGGGACAGGGGGCAACAACGAGCAGTACTTC
CDR3: CASSFPGTGGNNEQYF

size: -
D: -
J: TRBJ2-4
V: TRBV11-3
DNA: TGTGCCAGCAGCTTGGTCGTGGCTAGCGAGGACATTCAGTACTTC
CDR3: CASSLVVASEDIQYF

size: many
D: TRBD2
J: TRBJ2-7
V: TRBV20-1
DNA: TGCAGTGCTAAAGCGGGACTTACGACCTACGAGCAGTACTTC
CDR3: CSAKAGLTTYEQYF

size: many
D: TRBD1
J: TRBJ1-1
V: TRBV28
DNA: TGTGCCACCAAGGGACAGGCCTACATTAAAGCTTTCTTT
CDR3: CATKGQAYIKAFF

size: many
D: -
J: TRBJ2-3
V: TRBV20-1
DNA: TGCAGTGCTAGAGATAGGGTGACGCAGTATTTT
CDR3: CSARDRVTQYF

size: -
D: -
J: TRBJ1-1
V: TRBV5-5
DNA: TGTGCCAGCAGCTTGGCCCGACAGGCGGCCCAGAACACTGAAGCTTTCTTT
CDR3: CASSLARQAAQNTEAFF

size: many
D: TRBD1
J: TRBJ1-1
V: TRBV7-8
DNA: TGTGCCAGCAGCTTAGGTGACAGGGGAAGTACTGAAGCTTTCTTT
CDR3: CASSLGDRGSTEAFF

size: -
D: -
J: TRBJ2-4
V: TRBV11-3
DNA: TGTGCCAGCAGCTTAGATGGGTCGGCAGGGGTGCACATTCAGTACTTC
CDR3: CASSLDGSAGVHIQYF

size: many
D: TRBD2
J: TRBJ2-3
V: TRBV7-3
DNA: TGTGCCAGCAGCTTACGGAGACTCGGGGGGTCGGCAGATACGCAGTATTTT
CDR3: CASSLRRLGGSADTQYF

size: -
D: -
J: TRBJ2-3
V: TRBV2
DNA: TGTGCCAGCAGCGGCCCCCGGGACGGGCGCACAGATACGCAGTATTTT
CDR3: CASSGPRDGRTDTQYF

size: few
D: -
J: TRBJ2-1
V: TRBV19
DNA: TGTGCCAGTAGTGATCCGGGACTTGACAATGAGCAGTTCTTC
CDR3: CASSDPGLDNEQFF

size: many
D: TRBD1
J: TRBJ1-1
V: TRBV20-1
DNA: TGCAGTGCTCGGACAGGGCTGAACACTGAAGCTTTCTTT
CDR3: CSARTGLNTEAFF

size: -
D: TRBD1
J: TRBJ1-2
V: TRBV7-2
DNA: TGTGCCAGCAGCTTAGCCATGACAGGGGCCTTGTATGGCTACACCTTC
CDR3: CASSLAMTGALYGYTF

size: many
D: TRBD2
J: TRBJ2-2
V: TRBV20-1
DNA: TGCAGTGCTAGAGATCGGAAACGGGAGGAAACCGGGGAGCTGTTTTTT
CDR3: CSARDRKREETGELFF

size: many
D: -
J: TRBJ2-7
V: TRBV27
DNA: TGTGCCAGCAGAGGTATAGCAGAATACGAGCAGTACTTC
CDR3: CASRGIAEYEQYF

size: many
D: -
J: TRBJ1-1
V: TRBV7-9
DNA: TGTGCCAGCAGCTTAGCTCAGGGCCAGAACACTGAAGCTTTCTTT
CDR3: CASSLAQGQNTEAFF

size: many
D: -
J: TRBJ2-3
V: TRBV7-8
DNA: TGTGCCAGCAGCTTACCCAGCACAGATACGCAGTATTTT
CDR3: CASSLPSTDTQYF

size: few
D: TRBD1
J: TRBJ1-2
V: TRBV6-2/TRBV6-3
DNA: TGTGCCAGCAGTTACCAAACAGGGGATTGGAATCCTGGCTACACCTTC
CDR3: CASSYQTGDWNPGYTF